Listed below are T cell receptor beta chains from one sample, sequenced in a study of blood T cell repertoires in COVID-19. The repertoire was sequenced with immunoSEQ multiplex PCR; TCRdb's copy has only in-frame clones and lacks some. Here the sample spans about 140,000 clones, 81% being singletons. The sequenced sample was peripheral blood. The receptor source for this set is a human donor in a cohort sampled during active COVID-19. Both conserved end residues are part of each CDR3. A D gene is named only where the DNA matches it firmly. Clone size is stated in some rows and not others, as once, few, many or a class when expanded.

D gene	J gene	clone size	V gene	CDR3 protein	CDR3 DNA
TRBD1	TRBJ1-1	.	TRBV7-3	CASSQNRDSLPLDTEAFF	TGTGCCAGCAGCCAAAACCGGGACAGCCTTCCTTTGGACACTGAAGCTTTCTTT
.	TRBJ2-2	few	TRBV6-5	CASQHLGELFF	TGTGCCAGCCAACACCTCGGGGAGCTGTTTTTT
TRBD1	TRBJ2-7	few	TRBV5-4	CASSPEKDRALYEQYF	TGTGCCAGCAGCCCTGAAAAGGACAGGGCTCTATACGAGCAGTACTTC
TRBD1	TRBJ2-3	.	TRBV4-3	CASSQDRQGADTQYF	TGCGCCAGCAGCCAAGATAGGCAGGGGGCAGATACGCAGTATTTT
.	TRBJ1-2	.	TRBV4-3	CASSPDRSGYTF	TGCGCCAGCAGCCCAGACAGGTCGGGCTACACCTTC
TRBD2	TRBJ2-7	.	TRBV28	CASSTLAGVREQYF	TGTGCCAGCAGTACACTAGCGGGAGTACGGGAGCAGTACTTC
.	TRBJ2-6	few	TRBV7-9	CASSSPGAGANVLTF	TGTGCCAGCAGCTCTCCAGGGGCTGGGGCCAACGTCCTGACTTTC
.	TRBJ2-7	.	TRBV29-1	CSVEGVSGVVDEQYF	TGCAGCGTTGAAGGAGTATCAGGGGTAGTCGACGAGCAGTACTTC
TRBD2	TRBJ2-7	.	TRBV11-2	CASSPRVAGDEQYF	TGTGCCAGCAGCCCTCGGGTAGCGGGAGACGAGCAGTACTTC
TRBD1	TRBJ2-5	.	TRBV15	CATSRPGQQETQYF	TGTGCCACCAGCCGCCCGGGACAGCAAGAGACCCAGTACTTC
TRBD1	TRBJ1-2	.	TRBV28	CASSPPGAGGHYGYTF	TGTGCCAGCAGTCCCCCCGGGGCAGGGGGCCACTATGGCTACACCTTC
TRBD1	TRBJ1-2	.	TRBV12-3/TRBV12-4	CASSFSQGVGYTF	TGTGCCAGCAGTTTTTCACAGGGGGTTGGCTACACCTTC
TRBD2	TRBJ2-5	once	TRBV3-1/TRBV3-2	CALAGTSEYF	TGTGCCTTGGCCGGGACTAGCGAGTACTTC
TRBD2	TRBJ2-7	.	TRBV2	CASSEGLAGEQYF	TGTGCCAGCAGTGAAGGACTAGCGGGTGAGCAGTACTTC
.	TRBJ1-2	few	TRBV7-2	CASSLAGTFNYGYTF	TGTGCCAGCAGCTTAGCTGGGACATTTAACTATGGCTACACCTTC
.	TRBJ1-6	few	TRBV19	CASSPSTGFPNSPLHF	TGTGCCAGTAGTCCATCCACAGGGTTCCCGAATTCACCCCTCCACTTT
.	TRBJ2-7	.	TRBV6-2/TRBV6-3	CASSYSPDGTAYEQYF	TGTGCCAGCAGTTACTCCCCCGACGGAACAGCCTACGAGCAGTACTTC
TRBD2	TRBJ2-7	.	TRBV5-4	CASSLVAGGLYEQYF	TGTGCCAGCAGCTTGGTAGCGGGAGGACTGTACGAGCAGTACTTC
TRBD2	TRBJ2-7	.	TRBV28	CASSLFGGSYEQYF	TGTGCCAGCAGTTTATTCGGCGGGAGCTACGAGCAGTACTTC
.	TRBJ2-7	few	TRBV6-5	CASRAWRSSYEQYF	TGTGCCAGCAGGGCGTGGCGGAGCTCCTACGAGCAGTACTTC
.	TRBJ2-3	.	TRBV6-5	CASSYSLARSTDTQYF	TGTGCCAGCAGTTACAGTCTAGCGAGAAGCACAGATACGCAGTATTTT
TRBD2	TRBJ2-1	.	TRBV7-2	CASSLGSLAGVNEQFF	TGTGCCAGCAGCTTAGGATCACTAGCGGGAGTCAATGAGCAGTTCTTC
TRBD2	TRBJ2-3	.	TRBV5-1	CASSLAGGPEDTQYF	TGCGCCAGCAGCCTGGCGGGAGGGCCGGAAGATACGCAGTATTTT
.	TRBJ2-5	.	TRBV6-2/TRBV6-3	CASSPDRFGTQYF	TGTGCCAGCAGCCCAGACAGATTCGGGACCCAGTACTTC
TRBD2	TRBJ2-1	.	TRBV11-2	CASSSPGLGFEQFF	TGTGCCAGCAGCTCACCGGGACTAGGTTTTGAGCAGTTCTTC
.	TRBJ2-1	.	TRBV3-1/TRBV3-2	CASSQGKGAGDNEQFF	TGTGCCAGCAGCCAAGGAAAAGGCGCGGGCGACAATGAGCAGTTCTTC
.	TRBJ1-4	few	TRBV25-1	CASSEQTGTNEKLFF	TGTGCCAGCAGTGAGCAGACAGGAACTAATGAAAAACTGTTTTTT
.	TRBJ1-5	.	TRBV6-5	CASGDQPQHF	TGTGCCTCAGGGGATCAGCCCCAGCATTTT